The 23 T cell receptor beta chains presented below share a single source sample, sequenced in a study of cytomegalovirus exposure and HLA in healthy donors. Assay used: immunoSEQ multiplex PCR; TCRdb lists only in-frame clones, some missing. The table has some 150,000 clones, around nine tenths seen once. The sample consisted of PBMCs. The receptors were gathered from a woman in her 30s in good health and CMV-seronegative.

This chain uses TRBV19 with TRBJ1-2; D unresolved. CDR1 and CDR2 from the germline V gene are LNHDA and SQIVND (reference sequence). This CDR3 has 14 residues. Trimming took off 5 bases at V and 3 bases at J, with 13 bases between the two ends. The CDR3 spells CASSAGLADYGYTF. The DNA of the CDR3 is TGTGCCAGTAGTGCGGGCCTTGCAGACTATGGCTACACCTTC. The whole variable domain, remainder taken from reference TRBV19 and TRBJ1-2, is DGGITQSPKYLFRKEGQNVTLSCEQNLNHDAMYWYRQDPGQGLRLIYYSQIVNDFQKGDIAEGYSVSREKKESFPLTVTSAQKNPTAFYLCASSAGLADYGYTFGSGTRLTVV.

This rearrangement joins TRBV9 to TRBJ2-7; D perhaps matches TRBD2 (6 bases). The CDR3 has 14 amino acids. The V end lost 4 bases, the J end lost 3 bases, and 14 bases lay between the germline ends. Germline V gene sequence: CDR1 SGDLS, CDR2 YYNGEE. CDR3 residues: CASSPEGLNYEQYF. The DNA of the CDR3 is TGTGCCAGCAGCCCCGAGGGACTGAACTACGAGCAGTACTTC.

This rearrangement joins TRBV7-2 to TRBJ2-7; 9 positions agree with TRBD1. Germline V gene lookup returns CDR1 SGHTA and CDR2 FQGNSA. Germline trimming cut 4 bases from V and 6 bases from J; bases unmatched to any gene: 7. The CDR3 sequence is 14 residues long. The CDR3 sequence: CASSYGQGPTEQYF. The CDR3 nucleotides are TGTGCCAGCAGCTACGGACAGGGGCCCACCGAGCAGTACTTC.

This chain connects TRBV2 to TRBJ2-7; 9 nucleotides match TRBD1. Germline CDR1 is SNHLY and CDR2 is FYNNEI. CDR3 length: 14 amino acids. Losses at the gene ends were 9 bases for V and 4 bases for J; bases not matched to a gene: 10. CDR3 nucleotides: TGTGCCAGTTTGGGGACAGGGAAATTATACGAGCAGTACTTC. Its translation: CASLGTGKLYEQYF.

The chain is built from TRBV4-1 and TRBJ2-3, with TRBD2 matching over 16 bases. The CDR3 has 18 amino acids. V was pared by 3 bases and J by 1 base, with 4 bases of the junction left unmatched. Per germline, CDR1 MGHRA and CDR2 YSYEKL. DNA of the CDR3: TGCGCCAGCAGCCAGGGACTAGCGGGGGGGCCGGGCACAGATACGCAGTATTTT. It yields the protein CASSQGLAGGPGTDTQYF.

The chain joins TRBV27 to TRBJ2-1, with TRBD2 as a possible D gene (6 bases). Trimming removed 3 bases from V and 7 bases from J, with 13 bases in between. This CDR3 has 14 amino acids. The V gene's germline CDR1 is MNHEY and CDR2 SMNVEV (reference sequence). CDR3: CASSFLGRGNEQFF. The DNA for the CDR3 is TGTGCCAGCAGTTTTCTGGGGCGGGGTAATGAGCAGTTCTTC.

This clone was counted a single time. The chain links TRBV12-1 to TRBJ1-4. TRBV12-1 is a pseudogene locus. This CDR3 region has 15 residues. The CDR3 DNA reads TGTGCCAGCAGCCCGTCCCGAGGGCTTAATGAAAAACTGTTTTTT. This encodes CASSPSRGLNEKLFF.

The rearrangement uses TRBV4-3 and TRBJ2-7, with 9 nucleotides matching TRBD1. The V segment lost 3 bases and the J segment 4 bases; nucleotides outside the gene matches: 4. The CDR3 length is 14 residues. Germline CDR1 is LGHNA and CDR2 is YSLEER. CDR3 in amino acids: CASSQDRGSYEQYF. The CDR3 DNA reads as TGCGCCAGCAGCCAGGACAGGGGAAGTTACGAGCAGTACTTC.

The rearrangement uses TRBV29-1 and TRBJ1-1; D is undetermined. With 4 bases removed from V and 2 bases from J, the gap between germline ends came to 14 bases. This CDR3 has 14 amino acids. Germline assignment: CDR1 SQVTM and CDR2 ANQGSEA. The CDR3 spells CSVVILAVNTEAFF. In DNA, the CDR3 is TGCAGCGTTGTAATCTTGGCGGTTAACACTGAAGCTTTCTTT. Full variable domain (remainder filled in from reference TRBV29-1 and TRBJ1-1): SAVISQKPSRDICQRGTSLTIQCQVDSQVTMMFWYRQQPGQSLTLIATANQGSEATYESGFVIDKFPISRPNLTFSTLTVSNMSPEDSSIYLCSVVILAVNTEAFFGQGTRLTVV.

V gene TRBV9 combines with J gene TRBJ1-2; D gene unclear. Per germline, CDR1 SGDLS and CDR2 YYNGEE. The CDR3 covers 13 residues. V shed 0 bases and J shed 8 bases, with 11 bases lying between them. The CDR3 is CASSVGVGGGYTF. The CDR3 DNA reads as TGTGCCAGCAGCGTAGGAGTGGGAGGCGGCTACACCTTC.

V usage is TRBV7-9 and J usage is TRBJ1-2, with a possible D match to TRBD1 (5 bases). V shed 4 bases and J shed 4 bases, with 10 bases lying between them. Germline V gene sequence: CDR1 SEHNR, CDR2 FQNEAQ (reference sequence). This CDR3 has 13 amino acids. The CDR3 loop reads CASSSVGGYGYTF. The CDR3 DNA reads TGTGCCAGCAGCTCCGTGGGGGGCTATGGCTACACCTTC.

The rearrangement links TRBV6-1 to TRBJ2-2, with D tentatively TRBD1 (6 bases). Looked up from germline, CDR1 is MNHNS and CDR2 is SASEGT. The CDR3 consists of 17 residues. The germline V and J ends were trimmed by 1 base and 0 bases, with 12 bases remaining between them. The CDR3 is CASSEGIGTPNTGELFF. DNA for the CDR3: TGTGCCAGCAGTGAAGGAATTGGGACACCGAACACCGGGGAGCTGTTTTTT.

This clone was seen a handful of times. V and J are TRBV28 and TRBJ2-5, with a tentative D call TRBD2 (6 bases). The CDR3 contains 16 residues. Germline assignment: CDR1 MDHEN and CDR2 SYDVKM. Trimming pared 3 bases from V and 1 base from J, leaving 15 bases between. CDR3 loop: CASSFGGFGGQETQYF. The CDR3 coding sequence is TGTGCCAGCAGTTTCGGAGGGTTTGGAGGCCAAGAGACCCAGTACTTC.

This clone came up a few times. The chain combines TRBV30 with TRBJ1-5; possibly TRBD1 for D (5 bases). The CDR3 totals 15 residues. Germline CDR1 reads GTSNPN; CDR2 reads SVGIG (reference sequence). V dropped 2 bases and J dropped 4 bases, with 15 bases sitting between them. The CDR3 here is CAWSTFAGWNQPQHF. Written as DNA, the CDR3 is TGTGCCTGGAGTACTTTTGCAGGGTGGAATCAGCCCCAGCATTTT.

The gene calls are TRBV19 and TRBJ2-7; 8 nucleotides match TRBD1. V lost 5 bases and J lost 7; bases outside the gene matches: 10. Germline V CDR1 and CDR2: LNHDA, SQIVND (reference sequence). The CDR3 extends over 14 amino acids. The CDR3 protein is CASSLDRATREQYF. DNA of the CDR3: TGTGCCAGTAGTTTGGACAGGGCGACCCGTGAGCAGTACTTC.

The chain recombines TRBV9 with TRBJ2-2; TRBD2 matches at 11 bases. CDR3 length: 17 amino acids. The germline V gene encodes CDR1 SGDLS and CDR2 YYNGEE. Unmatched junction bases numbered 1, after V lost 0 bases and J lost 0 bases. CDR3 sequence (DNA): TGTGCCAGCAGCGTAGGACTAGCGGGGACGAACACCGGGGAGCTGTTTTTT. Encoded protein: CASSVGLAGTNTGELFF. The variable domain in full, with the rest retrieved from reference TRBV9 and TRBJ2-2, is DSGVTQTPKHLITATGQRVTLRCSPRSGDLSVYWYQQSLDQGLQFLIQYYNGEERAKGNILERFSAQQFPDLHSELNLSSLELGDSALYFCASSVGLAGTNTGELFFGEGSRLTVL.

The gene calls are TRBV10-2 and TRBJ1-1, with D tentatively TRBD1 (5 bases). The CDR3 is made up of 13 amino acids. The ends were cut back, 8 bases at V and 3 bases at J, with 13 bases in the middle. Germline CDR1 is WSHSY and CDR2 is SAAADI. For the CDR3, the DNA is TGCGCCAGCCACGGCTGGGGGGACACTGAAGCTTTCTTT. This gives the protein CASHGWGDTEAFF.

The CDR3 spells CASSSLQGAHYEQYF. CDR3 in DNA: TGTGCCAGCAGTTCCCTACAGGGGGCTCATTACGAGCAGTACTTC. The chain is built from TRBV27 and TRBJ2-7; 9 nucleotides match TRBD1. The CDR3 length is 15 residues. The germline V gene has CDR1 MNHEY and CDR2 SMNVEV (reference sequence). J gave up 4 bases and V 4 bases, and 8 bases lay outside the gene matches.

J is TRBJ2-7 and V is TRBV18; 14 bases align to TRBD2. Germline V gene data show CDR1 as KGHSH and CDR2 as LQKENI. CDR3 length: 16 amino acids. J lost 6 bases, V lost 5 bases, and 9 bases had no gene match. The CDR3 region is CASSNPGLAGGREQYF. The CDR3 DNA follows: TGTGCCAGCTCAAATCCTGGACTAGCGGGGGGTCGCGAGCAGTACTTC.

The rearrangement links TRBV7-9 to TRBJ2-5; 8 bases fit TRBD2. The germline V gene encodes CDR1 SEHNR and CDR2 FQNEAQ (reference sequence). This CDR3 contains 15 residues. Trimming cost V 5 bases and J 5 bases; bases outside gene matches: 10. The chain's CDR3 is CASSASSSGVETQYF. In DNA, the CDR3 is TGTGCCAGCAGCGCCAGTAGTAGCGGGGTGGAGACCCAGTACTTC.

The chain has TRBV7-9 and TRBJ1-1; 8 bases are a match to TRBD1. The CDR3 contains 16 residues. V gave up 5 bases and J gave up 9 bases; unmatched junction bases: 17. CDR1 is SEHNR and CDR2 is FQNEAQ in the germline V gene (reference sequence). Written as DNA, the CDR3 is TGTGCCAGCAGCGATACCACGGGACAGGAGATAAGTAAAGCTTTCTTT. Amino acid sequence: CASSDTTGQEISKAFF.

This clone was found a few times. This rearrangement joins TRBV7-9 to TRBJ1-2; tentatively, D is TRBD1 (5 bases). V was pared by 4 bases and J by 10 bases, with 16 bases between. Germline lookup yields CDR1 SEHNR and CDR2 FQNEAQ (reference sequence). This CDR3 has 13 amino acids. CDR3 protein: CASSSRGTSSYTF. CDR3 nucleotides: TGTGCCAGCAGCTCCCGAGGGACTTCGTCCTACACCTTC.

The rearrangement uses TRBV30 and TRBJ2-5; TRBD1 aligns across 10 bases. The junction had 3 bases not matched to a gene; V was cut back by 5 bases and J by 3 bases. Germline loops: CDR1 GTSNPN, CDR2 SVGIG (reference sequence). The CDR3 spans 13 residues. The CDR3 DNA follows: TGTGCCTGGGCGACAGGGGGCGAAGAGACCCAGTACTTC. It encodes CAWATGGEETQYF.